This T cell receptor beta chain is drawn from a study of blood T cell repertoires in COVID-19 (dated by TCRdb to about 2020). About the full investigation: The collaborator samples originated in the United States, Italy and Spain and spanned the acute and convalescent phases of COVID-19. Samples came from the ongoing ImmuneRACE study (first 160 participants) plus 1,254 subjects from 6 global collaborators. A de-identified subject ID, COVID-19 status, age in years and sex were almost always included in the sample metadata. The repertoires were made available in a free public database intended to serve as a resource for research on the immune response to SARS-CoV-2. Deeply sampled blood TCRbeta repertoires from subjects exposed to, actively infected with, or recovered from COVID-19 were included in the dataset. The prospective study material was composed of cDNA or gDNA derived from T cells, B-cell-depleted T cells, or PBMCs. Where available, HLA class I and class II types were obtained from metadata supplied by the sample provider rather than from assay-based typing. Here is what the overall study found, with its caveats: Clinical and demographic metadata were provided uncurated, with the amount varying by source and participant.

Regarding this clone: Its recognized antigen is unknown. There are no base qualities to consult, and no much larger clone falls within one base.

TCRbeta CDR3 regions were amplified from genomic DNA by means of the immunoSEQ Assay, a bias-controlled multiplex PCR. The study's processing was this. Within the assay, amplification of reference gene primers was used to estimate how many nucleated cells each sample contained. Sequence reads were collapsed and filtered to measure the absolute abundance of every unique TCRbeta CDR3 rearrangement. For each sample, productive Simpson clonality was calculated as the square root of Simpson's diversity index over productive rearrangements. TCRdb stores this immuneACCESS table with in-frame sequences only. Part of the clones is absent; in the studies checked, under half of the shortfall reflects unresolved V genes, and no reason is known for the rest. V and J calls and clone size come straight from that table; D and trimming were deduced from the DNA. This sample is represented by more than 250,000 clones; approximately 90% of them were singletons. The leading ten clones occupy approximately 6% of the sample.

Participants in the prospective study were enrolled through a virtual design, were aged about 18 to 90 years, and lived in roughly 25 United States geographic areas. Cohort assignment in the prospective study relied on participant-reported clinical history from a screening survey and a study questionnaire. Recovered participants in ImmuneRACE Cohort 3 were defined by two consecutive negative NP/OP PCR tests, clearance by a healthcare professional, or resolution of symptoms. Mobile phlebotomists in the prospective study collected whole blood, serum and a nasopharyngeal or oropharyngeal swab from every participant. Participants in the prospective study had the option to provide additional blood draws and questionnaires over a roughly 2-month period. Prospective study blood samples were shipped either frozen or at room temperature before DNA extraction. The sample comprised PBMCs or T cells enriched from blood (not recorded which). The origin of this receptor is a woman aged 40 to 49 who had recovered from COVID-19.

The CDR3 in this case is CASSLSGTSFTDTQYF. At the DNA level, the sequence is TGTGCCAGCAGTTTGTCCGGGACTAGCTTCACAGATACGCAGTATTTT. The chain links TRBV27 with TRBJ2-3; TRBD2 fits 9 bases in the junction. Taken from the germline V gene (reference sequence), the CDR1 and CDR2 loops are MNHEY and SMNVEV. Spanning cysteine to phenylalanine, the CDR3 consists of 16 amino acids. Of the read, only the CDR3 DNA is kept; its 48 bases are in frame from base 1. V and J are trimmed by 3 bases and 2 bases, and the gene matches miss 6 bases of the junction.